This entry lists 10 T cell receptor beta chains sequenced from one sample in a study of blood T cell repertoires in COVID-19. Produced via immunoSEQ multiplex PCR; TCRdb's table is partial and in-frame only. Of 150,000 to 200,000 clones in the sample, 80% to 95% were seen once. The specimen was peripheral blood. The receptors shown here come from a woman aged 55-70 years with COVID-19, enrolled during active disease.

The sample holds one count of this clone. The gene calls are TRBV5-1 and TRBJ1-1, with TRBD1 as a possible D gene (5 bases). CDR1 and CDR2 from the germline V gene are SGHRS and YFSETQ. Trimming removed 1 base at V and 2 bases at J, with 12 bases between. This CDR3 spans 15 amino acids. This chain's CDR3 is CASSLNGQGNTEAFF. CDR3 DNA: TGCGCCAGCAGCTTGAATGGGCAGGGTAACACTGAAGCTTTCTTT.

The V gene is TRBV5-4, the J gene TRBJ2-3; D unresolved. With 5 bases removed from V and 3 bases from J, the gap between germline ends came to 22 bases. Per germline, CDR1 SGHNT and CDR2 YYREEE (reference sequence). The CDR3 is 17 residues long. CDR3 DNA sequence: TGTGCCAGCAGGCGAATCCAGGCAGTCCAGGATACAGATACGCAGTATTTT. This encodes CASRRIQAVQDTDTQYF.

This chain joins TRBV28 and TRBJ1-2; D is possibly TRBD1 (6 bases). Looked up from germline, CDR1 is MDHEN and CDR2 is SYDVKM. The CDR3 consists of 14 residues. V was trimmed by 6 bases and J by 3 bases, leaving 14 bases between them. The chain's CDR3 is CASRPGAQDYGYTF. The CDR3 DNA reads as TGTGCCAGCAGGCCAGGGGCGCAAGACTATGGCTACACCTTC.

J is TRBJ2-7 and V is TRBV10-3, with 9 positions matching TRBD1. The germline V gene encodes CDR1 ENHRY and CDR2 SYGVKD. The CDR3 is made up of 14 amino acids. Losses at the gene ends were 2 bases for V and 1 base for J; bases not matched to a gene: 0. The CDR3 nucleotides read TGTGCCATCAGTGAGGGGACAGGGTCCTACGAGCAGTACTTC. Its protein product is CAISEGTGSYEQYF.

This clone was observed a few times. The chain carries TRBV13 and TRBJ1-1; TRBD1 matches 9 bases. Germline values: CDR1 PRHDT, CDR2 FYEKMQ (reference sequence). The CDR3 contains 15 residues. The V segment lost 2 bases and the J segment 5 bases; nucleotides outside the gene matches: 6. DNA of the CDR3: TGTGCCAGCAGCTTACCCGGGACAGGGAAAACTGAAGCTTTCTTT. Its translation: CASSLPGTGKTEAFF.

This chain links TRBV4-2 with TRBJ1-4, with D possibly matching TRBD1 (5 bases). V lost 1 base and J 8 bases, leaving 17 bases between the germline ends. The germline gives CDR1 LGHNA, CDR2 YNFKEQ. CDR3 length: 16 amino acids. CDR3 amino acids: CASSQATGPGREKLFF. CDR3 nucleotide sequence: TGTGCCAGCAGCCAAGCAACCGGACCAGGGAGGGAAAAACTGTTTTTT.

The CDR3 protein is CASTVYSNQPQHF. CDR3 nucleotides: TGTGCCAGTACCGTCTATAGCAATCAGCCCCAGCATTTT. The V call is TRBV19, the J call TRBJ1-5; no firm D call. This CDR3 spans 13 amino acids. Germline-derived CDR1 and CDR2 are LNHDA and SQIVND (reference sequence). V was shortened by 7 bases and J by 0 bases, with 7 bases between the two germline ends.

The V and J genes are TRBV19 and TRBJ1-2; D is unclear. CDR3 size: 12 residues. V was clipped by 3 bases and J by 3 bases, with 5 bases between them. In germline, CDR1 is LNHDA, CDR2 SQIVND (reference sequence). CDR3 amino acids: CASSMRDYGYTF. The DNA for the CDR3 is TGTGCCAGTAGTATGCGGGACTATGGCTACACCTTC.

This clone was picked up one time. CDR3 in DNA: TGTGCCAGCAGTTTTCCCTCCACAGATACGCAGTATTTT. As protein: CASSFPSTDTQYF. The genes are TRBV5-5 and TRBJ2-3; D uncertain. V was cut by 5 bases and J by 2 bases, with 9 bases left in between. The CDR3 spans 13 residues. The germline gives CDR1 SGHKS, CDR2 YYEKEE (reference sequence).

V gene TRBV7-3 combines with J gene TRBJ2-1, with D possibly matching TRBD1 (5 bases). The germline CDR1 and CDR2 sequences are SGHTA and FQGTGA. The V and J ends lost 1 base and 6 bases respectively, with 13 bases between them. This CDR3 has 15 residues. This CDR3 is CASSLMVGQGNEQFF. The DNA for the CDR3 is TGTGCCAGCAGCTTAATGGTGGGGCAAGGCAATGAGCAGTTCTTC. The full variable domain, in which reference TRBV7-3 and TRBJ2-1 provide the parts outside the CDR3, is GAGVSQTPSNKVTEKGKYVELRCDPISGHTALYWYRQSLGQGPEFLIYFQGTGAADDSGLPNDRFFAVRPEGSVSTLKIQRTERGDSAVYLCASSLMVGQGNEQFFGPGTRLTVL.